This entry features one T cell receptor beta chain sequence. These data originate in a study of technical replicates of blood from a few donors. V trimming: 3 bases; J trimming: 0 bases; junction bases outside the gene matches: 3. CDR3 length equals 16 residues. Germline values: CDR1 LNHDA, CDR2 SQIVND (reference sequence). The method was immunoSEQ multiplex PCR; TCRdb's version includes in-frame clones alone and lacks a portion of them. The sample lists 65,000 to 90,000 clones, 90% to 95% occurring once. This sequence originates from a human donor in good health. The sequencing sample was made of T cells isolated from PBMCs. This sequence joins TRBV19 and TRBJ2-5, with 11 bases that match TRBD1. The chain's CDR3 is CASSIGTGGNQETQYF. DNA of the CDR3: TGTGCCAGTAGTATCGGGACAGGGGGTAACCAAGAGACCCAGTACTTC.